Shown below are 21 T cell receptor beta chains from a single sample sequenced in a study of shared clonotypes between healthy human individuals. The assay was immunoSEQ multiplex PCR, and TCRdb's table has in-frame clones only and misses some. The data contain about 480,000 clones, roughly 78% of them seen just once; the ten biggest clones take up approximately 12%. Sequences were obtained from PBMCs. All receptors come from a woman aged 40-49 years in good health. Some clones in this sample may be carry-over from other donors' samples.

This chain connects TRBV18 to TRBJ2-5; 7 nucleotides align to TRBD2. The V segment lost 0 bases and the J segment 4 bases; nucleotides outside the gene matches: 5. This CDR3 spans 15 amino acids. CDR1 is KGHSH, CDR2 LQKENI, per germline. The CDR3 nucleotides read TGTGCCAGCTCACCACCACTCGGGGGGACAGAGACCCAGTACTTC. This sequence encodes CASSPPLGGTETQYF.

The chain links TRBV4-2 to TRBJ1-2, with 7 bases lining up with TRBD1. CDR1 is LGHNA, CDR2 YNFKEQ, per germline. With 0 bases clipped from V and 7 bases from J, the junction kept 5 bases outside the gene matches. CDR3 size: 14 residues. The CDR3 DNA reads as TGTGCCAGCAGCCAAGATCGGGACAGCCGTGGCTACACCTTC. Encoded protein: CASSQDRDSRGYTF.

The chain links TRBV19 to TRBJ2-1; the D gene is possibly TRBD1 (6 bases). From germline, CDR1 is LNHDA and CDR2 SQIVND (reference sequence). V dropped 10 bases and J dropped 3 bases, with 16 bases sitting between them. The CDR3 loop spans 14 amino acids. The CDR3 sequence is CATQLGAGYNEQFF. CDR3 in DNA: TGTGCCACCCAATTGGGGGCAGGCTACAATGAGCAGTTCTTC.

The chain uses TRBV7-2 and TRBJ2-2; 8 nucleotides line up with TRBD1. This CDR3 is 14 amino acids long. The germline V gene has CDR1 SGHTA and CDR2 FQGNSA. Losses at the gene ends were 5 bases for V and 6 bases for J; bases not matched to a gene: 5. CDR3 sequence (DNA): TGTGCCAGCAGCCAGGGGGCTAGTCCCGGGGAGCTGTTTTTT. Translated: CASSQGASPGELFF.

This clone has more than one count but fewer than ten. This chain joins TRBV27 and TRBJ1-1; D may be TRBD1 (5 bases). V was trimmed by 5 bases and J by 6 bases, leaving 19 bases between them. The germline gives CDR1 MNHEY, CDR2 SMNVEV (reference sequence). There are 15 residues in the CDR3. CDR3 sequence (DNA): TGTGCCAGCAGTCACCAGGGATTTGGGCGCTCTGAAGCTTTCTTT. It yields the protein CASSHQGFGRSEAFF.

CDR3 protein: CASSLTGRRGPPDEQYF. The CDR3 nucleotides read TGTGCCAGCAGCTTAACAGGGAGGAGGGGACCCCCGGACGAGCAGTACTTC. This chain connects TRBV11-1 to TRBJ2-7; D may be TRBD1 or TRBD2 (6 bases each). Germline CDR1 reads SGHAT; CDR2 reads FQDESV (reference sequence). V shed 2 bases and J shed 5 bases, with 22 bases lying between them. The CDR3 is made up of 17 amino acids.

This clone was picked up a small number of times. The V and J genes are TRBV4-2 and TRBJ2-2; D call uncertain. Germline V CDR1 and CDR2: LGHNA, YNFKEQ. The CDR3 has 15 residues. V lost 0 bases, J lost 9 bases, and 14 bases lay in between. The CDR3 coding sequence is TGTGCCAGCAGCCAAGATTCAGGACCCACAAGGGAGCTGTTTTTT. Translation: CASSQDSGPTRELFF.

This clone appeared a single time. The chain combines TRBV4-2 with TRBJ2-6, with D unclear. Trimming shortened V by 7 bases and J by 7 bases, and 14 bases separated the two germline ends. This CDR3 comprises 14 residues. The V gene's germline CDR1 is LGHNA and CDR2 YNFKEQ. In DNA, the CDR3 is TGTGCCAGCAAACCGGAAGATGCAGCCAACGTCCTGACTTTC. Translation: CASKPEDAANVLTF.

The genes are TRBV28 and TRBJ2-5; a weak D match, TRBD2 (7 bases). The V end was cut by 6 bases, the J end by 4 bases, with 12 bases between. Germline CDR1 is MDHEN and CDR2 is SYDVKM. This CDR3 has 13 residues. CDR3 bases: TGTGCCAGCAGCCGAGGGGGGGTAGAGACCCAGTACTTC. It encodes CASSRGGVETQYF.

The J gene is TRBJ2-2, the V gene TRBV10-3, with 12 bases fitting TRBD2. Germline loops: CDR1 ENHRY, CDR2 SYGVKD. The trim removed 10 bases at V and 2 bases at J, leaving 2 bases unmatched. The CDR3 totals 14 residues. Here the CDR3 reads CASGLAGNTGELFF. The CDR3 DNA reads TGTGCCAGCGGACTAGCGGGAAACACCGGGGAGCTGTTTTTT.

V and J are TRBV14 and TRBJ2-7, with TRBD1 matching 9 bases. The CDR3 consists of 15 residues. Germline lookup yields CDR1 SGHDN and CDR2 FVKESK. The V segment lost 3 bases and the J segment 3 bases; nucleotides outside the gene matches: 6. CDR3 DNA sequence: TGTGCCAGCAGCCAGGCTCCGGGACAGGGCTACGAGCAGTACTTC. Translating gives CASSQAPGQGYEQYF.

V usage is TRBV5-6 and J usage is TRBJ2-5; TRBD1 matches at 9 bases. J lost 5 bases, V lost 2 bases, and 7 bases had no gene match. The CDR3 runs to 15 residues. The germline V gene encodes CDR1 SGHDT and CDR2 YYEEEE. Here the CDR3 reads CASSFRTGVVETQYF. The DNA for the CDR3 is TGTGCCAGCAGCTTTCGGACAGGGGTTGTGGAGACCCAGTACTTC.

The chain carries TRBV30 and TRBJ2-7; D may be TRBD1 (6 bases). Trimming removed 3 bases from V and 5 bases from J, with 17 bases in between. The CDR3 has 14 residues. Germline CDR1 GTSNPN, CDR2 SVGIG (reference sequence). The CDR3 spells CAWSTRRTVDEQYF. The CDR3 DNA is TGTGCCTGGAGCACCCGGCGGACAGTTGACGAGCAGTACTTC.

This rearrangement joins TRBV18 to TRBJ1-3; D is uncertain. Germline V CDR1 and CDR2: KGHSH, LQKENI. This CDR3 contains 13 residues. V was shortened by 3 bases and J by 4 bases, with 7 bases between the two germline ends. The CDR3 protein is CASSPPGGNTIYF. The CDR3 DNA reads TGTGCCAGCTCACCTCCAGGCGGAAACACCATATATTTT.

The rearrangement joins TRBV9 to TRBJ1-2, with a possible D match to TRBD1 (5 bases). The CDR3 length is 15 residues. V was pared by 3 bases and J by 6 bases, with 18 bases between. The V gene's germline CDR1 is SGDLS and CDR2 YYNGEE. CDR3 region: CASSGQTWGLDGYTF. The DNA of the CDR3 is TGTGCCAGCAGCGGCCAGACGTGGGGGTTGGATGGCTACACCTTC.

J is TRBJ1-2 and V is TRBV7-9, with 8 bases fitting TRBD1. This CDR3 contains 16 residues. Germline trimming cut 5 bases from V and 5 bases from J; bases unmatched to any gene: 13. The germline V gene encodes CDR1 SEHNR and CDR2 FQNEAQ (reference sequence). CDR3: CASSPGTGFEEYGYTF. The CDR3 DNA reads as TGTGCCAGCAGCCCCGGGACAGGCTTTGAGGAATATGGCTACACCTTC.

The chain uses TRBV27 and TRBJ2-7; D call uncertain. Looked up from germline, CDR1 is MNHEY and CDR2 is SMNVEV (reference sequence). Trimming took 6 bases from V and 3 from J, leaving 12 bases between them. The CDR3 is 13 amino acids. The CDR3, as DNA: TGTGCCAGCAGCTTCGGGTTACTCTACGAGCAGTACTTC. Amino acid sequence: CASSFGLLYEQYF.

The V and J genes are TRBV29-1 and TRBJ2-2, with 9 bases identical to TRBD1. The CDR3 extends over 15 amino acids. V lost 6 bases to trimming and J lost 6 bases; unmatched junction nucleotides: 11. Germline CDR1 and CDR2: SQVTM and ANQGSEA. CDR3 sequence reads: CSVLPGQGRPGELFF. For the CDR3, the DNA is TGCAGCGTGCTACCGGGACAGGGACGGCCCGGGGAGCTGTTTTTT.

Turning to this clone: Other nucleotide sequences from this sample produce the same CDR3. This chain uses TRBV18 with TRBJ1-2; TRBD1 matches at 9 bases. Germline CDR1 reads KGHSH; CDR2 reads LQKENI. This CDR3 region has 14 residues. J lost 2 bases, V lost 3 bases, and 1 base had no gene match. The CDR3 sequence is CASSPGTGNYGYTF. CDR3 nucleotide sequence: TGTGCCAGCTCACCTGGGACAGGGAACTATGGCTACACCTTC.

This clone was found a few times. The chain combines TRBV6-6 with TRBJ1-5, with D maybe TRBD1 (6 bases). Trimming left V 5 bases short and J 4 bases short, with 12 bases between. The CDR3 has 14 residues. In germline, CDR1 is MNHNY, CDR2 SVGAGI (reference sequence). The CDR3 nucleotides read TGTGCCAGCAGTACCCAGGGGTTGAATCAGCCCCAGCATTTT. It specifies CASSTQGLNQPQHF.

This clone was seen only a few times. Other DNA sequences in the same sample also yield this CDR3. The V call is TRBV9, the J call TRBJ1-1; D unclear. With 2 bases removed from V and 0 bases from J, the gap between germline ends came to 5 bases. The CDR3 totals 13 residues. Germline-derived CDR1 and CDR2 are SGDLS and YYNGEE. The CDR3 spells CASSVTVNTEAFF. Here the CDR3 DNA reads TGTGCCAGCAGCGTGACGGTGAACACTGAAGCTTTCTTT.